This passage covers 22 T cell receptor beta chains from one sample sequenced in a study of shared clonotypes between healthy human individuals. TCRdb's table, derived via immunoSEQ multiplex PCR, lists solely in-frame clones and lacks some. The table lists roughly 760,000 clones, over 65% of them singletons. Sequencing was done on a sample of memory CD4+ T cells sorted from blood. Sample subset: CD45RA-negative fraction. All receptors derive from a woman in her 30s in good health.

As for this clone: This sample includes further DNA sequences coding for the same CDR3. V gene TRBV6-5 combines with J gene TRBJ2-7, with 7 positions matching TRBD1. The CDR3 covers 13 residues. Trimming cost V 6 bases and J 2 bases; bases outside gene matches: 4. CDR1 and CDR2 (germline): MNHEY, SVGAGI. This CDR3 reads CASSWDRAYEQYF. The CDR3 DNA follows: TGTGCCAGCAGCTGGGACAGAGCCTACGAGCAGTACTTC.

The chain is built from TRBV10-2 and TRBJ2-5; either TRBD1 or TRBD2 may supply D (5 bases each). The V gene's germline CDR1 is WSHSY and CDR2 SAAADI. V lost 6 bases to trimming and J lost 0 bases, with 5 bases between them. The CDR3 is made up of 12 amino acids. The CDR3 loop is CASRGDQETQYF. The CDR3 region has the DNA TGCGCCAGCAGGGGGGACCAAGAGACCCAGTACTTC.

On this clone: Additional DNA sequences in this sample encode the identical CDR3. The genes are TRBV4-1 and TRBJ2-1, with 8 bases matching TRBD2. The germline V gene encodes CDR1 MGHRA and CDR2 YSYEKL. This CDR3 has 17 amino acids. Germline trimming cut 0 bases from V and 2 bases from J; bases unmatched to any gene: 6. In DNA, the CDR3 is TGCGCCAGCAGCCAAGAGGGGGCGGGGGGCCCCTACAATGAGCAGTTCTTC. It codes for CASSQEGAGGPYNEQFF.

The chain is built from TRBV19 and TRBJ1-2; 9 bases are a match to TRBD1. CDR1 LNHDA and CDR2 SQIVND come from the germline V gene (reference sequence). With 4 bases clipped from V and 1 base from J, the junction kept 7 bases outside the gene matches. The CDR3 consists of 16 residues. This CDR3 reads CASSTLGTGINYGYTF. For the CDR3, the DNA is TGTGCCAGTAGTACTCTCGGGACAGGGATTAACTATGGCTACACCTTC.

To note about this clone: Other DNA variants within this sample encode the same CDR3. This rearrangement joins TRBV29-1 to TRBJ1-3, with D possibly TRBD1 on 5 matching bases. The CDR3 sequence is 13 residues long. The germline V gene has CDR1 SQVTM and CDR2 ANQGSEA. The germline V and J ends were trimmed by 6 bases and 4 bases, with 13 bases remaining between them. The CDR3 reads CSVGGTGGNTIYF. CDR3 DNA: TGCAGCGTCGGAGGGACGGGAGGAAACACCATATATTTT.

This sequence joins TRBV15 and TRBJ2-7; tentative D call: TRBD1 (6 bases). The ends were cut back, 5 bases at V and 4 bases at J, with 15 bases in the middle. The CDR3 totals 14 residues. Germline V gene lookup returns CDR1 LNHNV and CDR2 YYDKDF (reference sequence). CDR3 region: CATSALDRTYEQYF. CDR3 DNA: TGTGCCACCAGCGCTCTAGACAGGACATACGAGCAGTACTTC.

The chain combines TRBV19 with TRBJ2-6; possible D gene TRBD1, 6 bases. V was clipped by 6 bases and J by 0 bases, with 18 bases between them. The CDR3 runs to 18 residues. Germline CDR1 is LNHDA and CDR2 is SQIVND (reference sequence). The CDR3 loop is CASSYRQVGASGANVLTF. The CDR3 nucleotides read TGTGCCAGTAGCTACCGACAGGTTGGAGCCTCTGGGGCCAACGTCCTGACTTTC.

This rearrangement joins TRBV10-1 to TRBJ2-1; TRBD2 aligns across 8 bases. CDR1 is WNHNN, CDR2 SYGVQD, per germline (reference sequence). This CDR3 has 15 residues. J was trimmed by 7 bases and V by 2 bases; bases with no gene match: 7. CDR3 residues: CASSEGAGAMNEQFF. CDR3 bases: TGCGCCAGCAGTGAGGGAGCGGGAGCAATGAATGAGCAGTTCTTC.

The chain recombines TRBV5-1 with TRBJ1-1, with 7 nucleotides matching TRBD1. The CDR3 is 15 residues long. Germline V gives CDR1 SGHRS, CDR2 YFSETQ. V was pared by 4 bases and J by 4 bases, with 10 bases of the junction left unmatched. CDR3 in amino acids: CASSPGTVSGTEAFF. Written as DNA, the CDR3 is TGCGCCAGCAGCCCAGGGACAGTCTCGGGCACTGAAGCTTTCTTT.

The chain combines TRBV19 with TRBJ1-5; D is uncertain. This CDR3 comprises 13 residues. Germline CDR1 LNHDA, CDR2 SQIVND (reference sequence). The V end was cut by 3 bases, the J end by 7 bases, with 10 bases between. CDR3 coding DNA: TGTGCCAGTAGTATTCAGTTGGGGCAGCCCCAGCATTTT. Its protein is CASSIQLGQPQHF.

This chain links TRBV6-4 with TRBJ2-7, with 12 nucleotides matching TRBD2. Germline CDR1 and CDR2: MRHNA and SNTAGT. Trimming removed 2 bases from V and 3 bases from J; junction bases left unmatched: 5. The CDR3 covers 16 residues. The CDR3 loop reads CASSDLAGGPDYEQYF. In DNA, the CDR3 is TGTGCCAGCAGTGACCTAGCGGGAGGGCCGGACTACGAGCAGTACTTC.

The chain is built from TRBV5-5 and TRBJ2-7; TRBD2 aligns across 9 bases. The V segment lost 0 bases and the J segment 4 bases; nucleotides outside the gene matches: 11. There are 17 residues in the CDR3. Germline V gene data show CDR1 as SGHKS and CDR2 as YYEKEE (reference sequence). The CDR3, as DNA: TGTGCCAGCAGCTTGGGGATTAGCGGGAGAATCTCATACGAGCAGTACTTC. This sequence encodes CASSLGISGRISYEQYF.

As for this clone: A clone one base away is much larger, so this may be a read error. V is TRBV6-1 and J is TRBJ2-3; D might be TRBD1 (6 bases). The CDR3 extends over 13 amino acids. V was trimmed by 6 bases and J by 2 bases, leaving 9 bases between them. Per the germline V gene, CDR1 is MNHNS and CDR2 is SASEGT. The CDR3 protein is CASSGQYTDTQYF. The CDR3 DNA reads TGTGCCAGCAGCGGACAGTACACAGATACGCAGTATTTT.

This clone was seen more than once but under ten times. The chain carries TRBV19 and TRBJ1-2; maybe TRBD1 (5 bases). CDR3 length: 13 amino acids. Germline lookup yields CDR1 LNHDA and CDR2 SQIVND (reference sequence). The V gene lost 7 bases and the J gene lost 7 bases, with 16 bases spanning the gap. The CDR3 is CASTSRAMSGYTF. The CDR3 nucleotides read TGTGCCAGTACCTCCAGGGCTATGAGTGGCTACACCTTC.

The chain joins TRBV7-9 to TRBJ2-7; 7 nucleotides line up with TRBD1. The germline CDR1 and CDR2 sequences are SEHNR and FQNEAQ (reference sequence). Losses at the gene ends were 5 bases for V and 1 base for J; bases not matched to a gene: 5. This CDR3 comprises 14 residues. This chain's CDR3 is CASSRSGQSYEQYF. CDR3 coding DNA: TGTGCCAGCAGCCGCTCGGGACAGTCCTACGAGCAGTACTTC.

This chain uses TRBV29-1 with TRBJ2-1; tentatively, D is TRBD1 or TRBD2 (6 bases each). CDR3 length: 13 amino acids. Germline V lookup: CDR1 SQVTM, CDR2 ANQGSEA. V was shortened by 7 bases and J by 5 bases, with 15 bases between the two germline ends. CDR3 amino acids: CSARGGGNNEQFF. For the CDR3, the DNA is TGCAGCGCTAGAGGGGGAGGCAACAATGAGCAGTTCTTC.

The chain employs TRBV28 and TRBJ1-1, with D possibly TRBD1 on 5 matching bases. Per the germline V gene, CDR1 is MDHEN and CDR2 is SYDVKM. CDR3 size: 17 residues. V lost 8 bases and J lost 0, with 22 bases in between. CDR3 amino acids: CASGDAEVVSMNTEAFF. CDR3 bases: TGTGCCAGCGGGGACGCGGAAGTTGTTTCTATGAACACTGAAGCTTTCTTT.

V gene TRBV6-5 combines with J gene TRBJ2-5; D remains ambiguous. V was cut by 8 bases and J by 3 bases, with 7 bases left in between. The CDR3 has 11 amino acids. The V gene's germline CDR1 is MNHEY and CDR2 SVGAGI. The DNA of the CDR3 is TGTGCCAGCGACCGGAAAGAGACCCAGTACTTC. The encoded protein is CASDRKETQYF.

The table lists this clone with a count of one. The chain is built from TRBV5-4 and TRBJ2-6; no clear D. This CDR3 is built from 15 residues. Per germline, CDR1 SGHNT and CDR2 YYREEE (reference sequence). V lost 0 bases and J lost 0, with 4 bases in between. In DNA form, the CDR3 reads TGTGCCAGCAGCTTGGACCACTCTGGGGCCAACGTCCTGACTTTC. Translating it yields CASSLDHSGANVLTF.

The genes are TRBV20-1 and TRBJ2-3; 7 nucleotides align to TRBD2. V lost 5 bases, J lost 4 bases, and 0 bases stayed unmatched. The germline V gene encodes CDR1 DFQATT and CDR2 SNEGSKA (reference sequence). This CDR3 comprises 11 residues. The CDR3 here is CSAGLADTQYF. The CDR3 nucleotides read TGCAGTGCTGGACTAGCAGATACGCAGTATTTT.

The V call is TRBV28, the J call TRBJ1-2; no definite D call. This CDR3 spans 15 amino acids. Trimming took off 2 bases at V and 0 bases at J, with 10 bases between the two ends. Germline V gene sequence: CDR1 MDHEN, CDR2 SYDVKM. The CDR3 sequence is CASSLIQQANYGYTF. CDR3 in DNA: TGTGCCAGCAGTTTAATCCAGCAAGCTAACTATGGCTACACCTTC.

There are a few counts of this clone. CDR3 loop: CASSQEYRYSTDTQYF. Written as DNA, the CDR3 is TGTGCCAGCAGCCAAGAATACCGGTATAGCACAGATACGCAGTATTTT. The chain joins TRBV4-2 to TRBJ2-3, with D hard to call. CDR3 length equals 16 residues. Germline CDR1 LGHNA, CDR2 YNFKEQ. Trimming shortened V by 0 bases and J by 0 bases, and 10 bases separated the two germline ends.